These 25 T cell receptor beta chains were all obtained from the same sample, sequenced in a study of T cell responses to AZD1222 COVID-19 vaccine. Clones were sequenced by immunoSEQ multiplex PCR, and TCRdb holds only the in-frame ones, with some missing. The table shows more than 110,000 clones, with around 88% occurring only once. Material: peripheral blood, obtained on day 0 of AZD1222 vaccination. The receptors stem from an adult in good health.

The J gene is TRBJ1-1, the V gene TRBV29-1; D gene uncertain. This CDR3 has 12 amino acids. The V and J ends lost 4 bases and 4 bases respectively, with 10 bases between them. The germline V gene has CDR1 SQVTM and CDR2 ANQGSEA. As DNA, the CDR3 is TGCAGCGTTGTTGGGCTAGGCACTGAAGCTTTCTTT. Encoded protein: CSVVGLGTEAFF.

The chain couples TRBV6-2 or TRBV6-3 to TRBJ2-7; unclear D gene. V lost 2 bases to trimming and J lost 2 bases, with 19 bases between them. Germline-derived CDR1 and CDR2 are MNHEY and SVGEGT. The CDR3 runs to 17 residues. The CDR3, as DNA: TGTGCCAGCAGTTACCCTCCCATGGGTAGAAGTACCTACGAGCAGTACTTC. This sequence encodes CASSYPPMGRSTYEQYF.

The CDR3 DNA reads as TGTGCCTGGAGTGTACAGGCACCTAATCAGCCCCAGCATTTT. Protein: CAWSVQAPNQPQHF. The chain has TRBV30 and TRBJ1-5; TRBD1 might be the D (5 bases). The CDR3 sequence is 14 residues long. Between the trimmed V and J ends, which lost 0 bases and 4 bases, there was a span of 10 bases. The V gene's germline CDR1 is GTSNPN and CDR2 SVGIG (reference sequence). The full variable domain, its missing parts supplied by reference TRBV30 and TRBJ1-5, is SQTIHQWPATLVQPVGSPLSLECTVEGTSNPNLYWYRQAAGRGLQLLFYSVGIGQISSEVPQNLSASRPQDRQFILSSKKLLLSDSGFYLCAWSVQAPNQPQHFGDGTRLSIL.

V usage is TRBV27 and J usage is TRBJ2-2; no definite D call. Germline CDR1 is MNHEY and CDR2 is SMNVEV (reference sequence). CDR3 length: 14 amino acids. Deletions cut 6 bases from V and 6 bases from J, with 14 bases between. The CDR3 sequence is CASRPGPIAGELFF. The CDR3 coding sequence is TGTGCCAGCAGGCCCGGTCCGATTGCCGGGGAGCTGTTTTTT.

The V and J genes are TRBV9 and TRBJ2-3; 7 bases align to TRBD2. The germline CDR1 and CDR2 sequences are SGDLS and YYNGEE. There are 14 residues in the CDR3. V gave up 1 base and J gave up 2 bases; unmatched junction bases: 1. DNA of the CDR3: TGTGCCAGCAGCGTACGGGGGGACACAGATACGCAGTATTTT. It is translated as CASSVRGDTDTQYF.

The rearrangement joins TRBV19 to TRBJ2-7; the match to TRBD1 covers 9 bases. The CDR3 runs to 16 residues. Looked up from germline, CDR1 is LNHDA and CDR2 is SQIVND (reference sequence). J was trimmed by 1 base and V by 4 bases; bases with no gene match: 8. Here the CDR3 reads CASSTDRGLQSYEQYF. CDR3 in DNA: TGTGCCAGTAGTACGGACAGGGGACTCCAATCCTACGAGCAGTACTTC.

This clone has only one observation. The chain recombines TRBV3-1 (or the pseudogene TRBV3-2) with TRBJ1-5, with D possibly matching TRBD1 (6 bases). V lost 4 bases and J 3 bases, leaving 16 bases between the germline ends. Germline values: CDR1 LGHDT, CDR2 YNNKEL (reference sequence). The CDR3 has 16 residues. CDR3 sequence reads: CASSLGGQGNNQPQHF. CDR3 bases: TGTGCCAGCAGCCTGGGGGGGCAGGGGAACAATCAGCCCCAGCATTTT.

The chain recombines TRBV2 with TRBJ2-6; TRBD1 might be the D (6 bases). Looked up from germline, CDR1 is SNHLY and CDR2 is FYNNEI. The CDR3 is 15 amino acids. V gave up 4 bases and J gave up 2 bases, with 9 bases separating them. This CDR3 reads CASSGRGTGANVLTF. The CDR3 region has the DNA TGTGCCAGCAGTGGAAGGGGGACTGGGGCCAACGTCCTGACTTTC.

The DNA of the CDR3 is TGTGCCAGCTCGCACACTGAAGCTTTCTTT. It translates to CASSHTEAFF. J is TRBJ1-1 and V is TRBV28; no clear D. This CDR3 comprises 10 residues. Per the germline V gene, CDR1 is MDHEN and CDR2 is SYDVKM. Trimming shortened V by 8 bases and J by 3 bases, and 4 bases separated the two germline ends.

The rearrangement uses TRBV30 and TRBJ2-7; D is unresolved. The V end was cut by 0 bases, the J end by 6 bases, with 9 bases between. This CDR3 spans 12 amino acids. The V gene's germline CDR1 is GTSNPN and CDR2 SVGIG (reference sequence). The CDR3 is CAWSVTPSEQYF. In DNA, the CDR3 is TGTGCCTGGAGTGTTACCCCTTCCGAGCAGTACTTC.

The rearrangement links TRBV6-2 or TRBV6-3 to TRBJ1-1, with TRBD1 identical over 7 bases. Germline V gives CDR1 MNHEY, CDR2 SVGEGT. The CDR3 has 13 residues. V was pared by 5 bases and J by 8 bases, with 8 bases of the junction left unmatched. CDR3 sequence (DNA): TGTGCCAGCAGTCAAGGACAGGCCGCCGAAGCTTTCTTT. Its translation: CASSQGQAAEAFF.

The J gene is TRBJ1-2, the V gene TRBV11-2; D perhaps matches TRBD1 (6 bases). The CDR3 is 14 residues long. Trimming took off 5 bases at V and 4 bases at J, with 14 bases between the two ends. Germline values: CDR1 SGHAT, CDR2 FQNNGV. The CDR3 DNA reads as TGTGCCAGCAGCCGAGGGGGGGGGCCCTATGGCTACACCTTC. It is translated as CASSRGGGPYGYTF. The whole variable domain, remainder taken from reference TRBV11-2 and TRBJ1-2, is EAGVAQSPRYKIIEKRQSVAFWCNPISGHATLYWYQQILGQGPKLLIQFQNNGVVDDSQLPKDRFSAERLKGVDSTLKIQPAKLEDSAVYLCASSRGGGPYGYTFGSGTRLTVV.

The CDR3 protein is CASSISAGGASNYGYTF. As DNA, the CDR3 is TGTGCCAGTAGTATCTCTGCAGGGGGCGCGTCTAACTATGGCTACACCTTC. V and J are TRBV19 and TRBJ1-2, with TRBD1 identical over 8 bases. This CDR3 is 17 amino acids long. After removal of 3 bases from V and 0 bases from J, the junction contained 9 bases not matched to a gene. The germline V gene has CDR1 LNHDA and CDR2 SQIVND (reference sequence).

V gene TRBV5-4 combines with J gene TRBJ1-2, with D tentatively TRBD1 (6 bases). The germline gives CDR1 SGHNT, CDR2 YYREEE (reference sequence). The CDR3 covers 15 residues. The V end lost 4 bases, the J end lost 4 bases, and 17 bases lay between the germline ends. The CDR3 sequence: CASSGDRFRLYGYTF. The DNA for the CDR3 is TGTGCCAGCAGCGGAGACAGGTTTCGACTCTATGGCTACACCTTC. Full variable domain (rest looked up from reference TRBV5-4 and TRBJ1-2): ETGVTQSPTHLIKTRGQQVTLRCSSQSGHNTVSWYQQALGQGPQFIFQYYREEENGRGNFPPRFSGLQFPNYSSELNVNALELDDSALYLCASSGDRFRLYGYTFGSGTRLTVV.

This clone showed up just a few times. The chain combines TRBV27 with TRBJ2-1; the match to TRBD2 covers 8 bases. Germline V CDR1 and CDR2: MNHEY, SMNVEV (reference sequence). The CDR3 contains 14 residues. The ends lost 8 bases at V and 8 bases at J; junction bases unmatched: 11. This chain's CDR3 is CASVPWTSNDEQFF. The CDR3 DNA is TGTGCCAGCGTGCCGTGGACTAGCAACGATGAGCAGTTCTTC.

This chain uses TRBV9 with TRBJ2-1, with D possibly being TRBD2 (6 bases). Germline CDR1 and CDR2: SGDLS and YYNGEE. With 0 bases removed from V and 10 bases from J, the gap between germline ends came to 17 bases. The CDR3 runs 15 residues. This chain's CDR3 is CASSVAWTRTMEQFF. The DNA for the CDR3 is TGTGCCAGCAGCGTAGCGTGGACTCGGACTATGGAGCAGTTCTTC.

The chain employs TRBV5-5 and TRBJ1-1, with unresolved D. The germline V and J ends were trimmed by 0 bases and 4 bases, with 10 bases remaining between them. This CDR3 is built from 14 residues. CDR1 and CDR2 (germline): SGHKS, YYEKEE (reference sequence). CDR3 sequence reads: CASSLVGSGTEAFF. For the CDR3, the DNA is TGTGCCAGCAGCTTGGTTGGGTCTGGCACTGAAGCTTTCTTT.

The V call is TRBV11-2, the J call TRBJ1-2; D is ambiguous. V was trimmed by 7 bases and J by 3 bases, leaving 15 bases between them. CDR1 is SGHAT and CDR2 is FQNNGV in the germline V gene. This CDR3 has 14 amino acids. The CDR3 coding sequence is TGTGCCAGCACCCCGGTGACTTACGACTATGGCTACACCTTC. As protein: CASTPVTYDYGYTF.

The chain links TRBV6-1 to TRBJ2-4; D is unclear. With 2 bases removed from V and 0 bases from J, the gap between germline ends came to 5 bases. Germline assignment: CDR1 MNHNS and CDR2 SASEGT. CDR3 size: 14 residues. The CDR3, as DNA: TGTGCCAGCAGTGAACGAATAGCCAAAAACATTCAGTACTTC. It translates to CASSERIAKNIQYF.

This clone was detected a few times. V is TRBV28 and J is TRBJ2-1; 11 nucleotides agree with TRBD2. This CDR3 contains 19 residues. With V trimmed by 6 bases and J by 0 bases, 13 bases remained unmatched. Germline V CDR1 and CDR2: MDHEN, SYDVKM. CDR3 region: CASSPPGLAEESSYNEQFF. DNA of the CDR3: TGTGCCAGCAGCCCTCCGGGACTAGCGGAGGAAAGCTCCTACAATGAGCAGTTCTTC.

The gene calls are TRBV6-5 and TRBJ1-2; D is ambiguous. Trimming cost V 6 bases and J 4 bases, with 18 bases left between them. CDR3 length: 15 amino acids. In germline, CDR1 is MNHEY, CDR2 SVGAGI. CDR3 amino acids: CASSMLIGFSYGYTF. DNA of the CDR3: TGTGCCAGCAGCATGTTAATTGGGTTCTCCTATGGCTACACCTTC.

V is TRBV12-5 and J is TRBJ1-1; 7 bases agree with TRBD1. The germline CDR1 and CDR2 sequences are LGHNT and FRNRAP. The CDR3 spans 14 residues. Trimming at V came to 1 base and at J to 4 bases, leaving 3 bases not matched to a gene. The CDR3 loop is CASGLGAGGTEAFF. The CDR3 bases are TGTGCTAGTGGTTTGGGTGCAGGGGGCACTGAAGCTTTCTTT.

The J gene is TRBJ1-2, the V gene TRBV27, with TRBD1 matching over 10 bases. The CDR3 sequence is 14 residues long. Germline values: CDR1 MNHEY, CDR2 SMNVEV (reference sequence). V shed 6 bases and J 4 bases; nucleotides not matched to a gene: 5. This chain's CDR3 is CASRGRDRGYGYTF. CDR3 DNA sequence: TGTGCCAGCAGGGGCCGGGACAGGGGCTATGGCTACACCTTC.

The V and J genes are TRBV4-3 and TRBJ2-6; 10 nucleotides match TRBD1. Germline CDR1 LGHNA, CDR2 YSLEER. J gave up 0 bases and V 0 bases, and 11 bases lay outside the gene matches. This CDR3 has 21 residues. The CDR3 here is CASSQEWGQGYTLSGANVLTF. CDR3 nucleotide sequence: TGCGCCAGCAGCCAAGAATGGGGACAGGGGTATACCCTCTCTGGGGCCAACGTCCTGACTTTC.

J is TRBJ1-2 and V is TRBV7-2; TRBD1 matches 8 bases. J lost 4 bases, V lost 6 bases, and 7 bases had no gene match. The V gene's germline CDR1 is SGHTA and CDR2 FQGNSA. The length of the CDR3 is 14 residues. The CDR3 sequence is CASSSRGRGYGYTF. CDR3 bases: TGTGCCAGCAGTTCCAGGGGGCGAGGCTATGGCTACACCTTC.